This T cell receptor (beta chain) was sequenced for a study of CD8+ T cells in alopecia areata. Background on the study: Tofacitinib treatment spanned 6 to 18 months, with 6 months off drug afterward.

The treatment: oral pan-JAK inhibitor, 5-10 mg twice daily. Samples from alopecia areata patients were lesional scalp punch biopsies and peripheral blood. From germline, CDR1 is SGDLS and CDR2 YYNGEE. V was cut by 0 bases and J by 7 bases, with 20 bases left in between. The CDR3 runs to 17 residues. General study results and limits: Scalp and blood samples kept many expanded lesional clones throughout tofacitinib.

Of note for this clone: Its specificity is unknown.

Extracted RNA was reverse transcribed into cDNA, the sequencing template. TCRdb's copy holds only in-frame clones and misses some; the assay was immunoSEQ multiplex PCR. The table lists about 160,000 clones, approximately 65% of them singletons. Sequencing was performed on CD4+ T cells sorted from blood, taken at week 4, from a patient treated with tofacitinib. V is TRBV9 and J is TRBJ2-1; possible D gene TRBD1, 6 bases. This receptor was obtained from a human donor with alopecia areata. The CDR3 loop is CASSVVAVGQGRNEQFF. The CDR3 nucleotides read TGTGCCAGCAGCGTAGTTGCGGTTGGGCAGGGGAGAAATGAGCAGTTCTTC.